This T cell receptor beta chain was sequenced during a study of blood T cell repertoires in COVID-19. On the study more broadly: In each case, the material was cDNA or gDNA derived from T cells, B-cell-depleted T cells, or PBMCs.

The data were produced by immunoSEQ multiplex PCR, yet TCRdb's version contains in-frame clones alone and is incomplete. Here the sample spans 310,000 or so clones, roughly 90% being singletons. The CDR3 is made up of 15 amino acids. Trimming cost V 2 bases and J 3 bases, with 12 bases left between them. Germline CDR1 is SGHKS and CDR2 is YYEKEE (reference sequence). The sequence derives from a woman aged 30 to 39 with COVID-19, enrolled during active disease. The chain is built from TRBV5-5 and TRBJ1-5, with TRBD1 as a possible D gene (6 bases). Sequenced: peripheral blood. The DNA for the CDR3 is TGTGCCAGCAGCTTCTTGGACAGACCCAATCAGCCCCAGCATTTT. Residues: CASSFLDRPNQPQHF.